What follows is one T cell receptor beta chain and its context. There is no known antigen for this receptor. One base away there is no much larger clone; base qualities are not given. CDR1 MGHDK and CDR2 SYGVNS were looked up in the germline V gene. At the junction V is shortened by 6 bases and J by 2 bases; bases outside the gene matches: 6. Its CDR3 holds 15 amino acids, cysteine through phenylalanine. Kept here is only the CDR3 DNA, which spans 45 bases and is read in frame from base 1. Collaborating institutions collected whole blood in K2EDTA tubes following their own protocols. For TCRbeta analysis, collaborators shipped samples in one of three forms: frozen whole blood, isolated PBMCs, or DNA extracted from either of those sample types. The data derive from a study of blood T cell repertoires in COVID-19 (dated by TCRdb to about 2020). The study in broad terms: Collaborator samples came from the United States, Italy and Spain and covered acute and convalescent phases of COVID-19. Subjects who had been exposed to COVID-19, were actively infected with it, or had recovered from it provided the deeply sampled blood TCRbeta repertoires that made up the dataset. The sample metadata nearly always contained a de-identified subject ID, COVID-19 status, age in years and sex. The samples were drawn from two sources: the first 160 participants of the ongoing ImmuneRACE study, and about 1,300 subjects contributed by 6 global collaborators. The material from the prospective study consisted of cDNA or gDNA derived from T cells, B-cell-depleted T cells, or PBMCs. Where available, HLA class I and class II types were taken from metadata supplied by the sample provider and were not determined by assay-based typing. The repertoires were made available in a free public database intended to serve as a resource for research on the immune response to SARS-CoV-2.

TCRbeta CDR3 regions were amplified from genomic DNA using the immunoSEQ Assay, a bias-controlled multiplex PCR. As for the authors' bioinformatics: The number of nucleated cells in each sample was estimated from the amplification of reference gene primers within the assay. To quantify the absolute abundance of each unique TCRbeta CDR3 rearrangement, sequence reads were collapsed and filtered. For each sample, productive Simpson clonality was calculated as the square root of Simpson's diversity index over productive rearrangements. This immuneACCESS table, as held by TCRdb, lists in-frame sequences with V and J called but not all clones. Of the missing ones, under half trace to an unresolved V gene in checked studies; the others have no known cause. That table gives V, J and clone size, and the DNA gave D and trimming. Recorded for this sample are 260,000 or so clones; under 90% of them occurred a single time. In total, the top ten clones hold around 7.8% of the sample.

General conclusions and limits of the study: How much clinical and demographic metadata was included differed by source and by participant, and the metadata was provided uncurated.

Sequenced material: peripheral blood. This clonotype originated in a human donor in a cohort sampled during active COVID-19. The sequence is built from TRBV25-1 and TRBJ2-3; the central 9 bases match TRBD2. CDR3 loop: CASSISGGYTDTQYF. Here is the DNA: TGTGCCAGCAGCATAAGCGGGGGGTACACAGATACGCAGTATTTT.